These 9 T cell receptor beta chains originate from one sample sequenced in a study of T cell repertoires in cytomegalovirus infection. MiXCR, run by TCRdb on the reads, gives a single entry per CDR3 protein. Of around 94,000 distinct CDR3 sequences in the sample, approximately 15% are singletons; the top ten hold 8%. The sequenced sample consisted of PBMCs. Receptor source: a human donor in good health (CMV status not recorded). Some clones in this sample may be carry-over from other donors' samples.

This clonotype was counted ten times or more. V usage is TRBV7-2 and J usage is TRBJ2-2; 10 bases align to TRBD2. The CDR3 has 16 residues. Germline V lookup: CDR1 SGHTA, CDR2 FQGNSA. Unmatched junction bases numbered 4, after V lost 5 bases and J lost 1 base. Here the CDR3 DNA reads TGTGCCAGCAGCCCTCGACTAGCGGGGAACACCGGGGAGCTGTTTTTT. Its protein product is CASSPRLAGNTGELFF.

This chain uses TRBV7-9 with TRBJ2-1; 8 bases are shared with TRBD2. The CDR3 consists of 16 residues. Germline-derived CDR1 and CDR2 are SEHNR and FQNEAQ (reference sequence). V dropped 2 bases and J dropped 5; count of bases not matched to a gene: 8. The CDR3 here is CASSLSLTGGDNEQFF. As DNA, the CDR3 is TGTGCCAGCAGCTTATCCCTTACCGGGGGGGACAATGAGCAGTTCTTC. Full variable domain (missing parts from reference TRBV7-9 and TRBJ2-1): DTGVSQNPRHKITKRGQNVTFRCDPISEHNRLYWYRQTLGQGPEFLTYFQNEAQLEKSRLLSDRFSAERPKGSFSTLEIQRTEQGDSAMYLCASSLSLTGGDNEQFFGPGTRLTVL.

V gene TRBV12-3 or TRBV12-4 combines with J gene TRBJ1-6; D gene uncertain. The V end lost 3 bases, the J end lost 7 bases, and 10 bases lay between the germline ends. The CDR3 is 14 residues long. The CDR3: CASSLISGNSPLHF. The CDR3 DNA sequence: TGTGCCAGCAGTTTGATATCTGGGAATTCACCCCTCCACTTT.

This clonotype occurred many times. V gene TRBV7-2 combines with J gene TRBJ2-4, with D unresolved. Trimming took 1 base from V and 11 from J, leaving 9 bases between them. Germline values: CDR1 SGHTA, CDR2 FQGNSA. The CDR3 has 12 amino acids. CDR3 sequence reads: CASSLDAGFQYF. The CDR3 bases are TGTGCCAGCAGCTTAGATGCAGGATTTCAGTACTTC. The full variable domain, in which reference TRBV7-2 and TRBJ2-4 provide the parts outside the CDR3, is GAGVSQSPSNKVTEKGKDVELRCDPISGHTALYWYRQSLGQGLEFLIYFQGNSAPDKSGLPSDRFSAERTGGSVSTLTIQRTQQEDSAVYLCASSLDAGFQYFGAGTRLSVL.

As to this clonotype: A much bigger clone sits one base away, suggesting this may be a read error. V and J are TRBV7-2 and TRBJ1-1; 7 nucleotides match TRBD1. The J segment lost 8 bases and the V segment lost 9 bases, leaving 9 bases of the junction unmatched. This CDR3 comprises 12 residues. Germline V gene sequence: CDR1 SGHTA, CDR2 FQGNSA. The CDR3 DNA follows: TGTGCCAGAAGCAAACGGACAGGAGAAGCTTTCTTT. Translation gives CARSKRTGEAFF. The full variable domain, with the rest looked up from reference TRBV7-2 and TRBJ1-1, is GAGVSQSPSNKVTEKGKDVELRCDPISGHTALYWYRQSLGQGLEFLIYFQGNSAPDKSGLPSDRFSAERTGGSVSTLTIQRTQQEDSAVYLCARSKRTGEAFFGQGTRLTVV.

This clonotype has a count of ten or more. The rearrangement joins TRBV12-3 or TRBV12-4 to TRBJ1-3; D gene ambiguous. The length of the CDR3 is 14 residues. V lost 7 bases and J 0 bases, leaving 10 bases between the germline ends. CDR3 bases: TGTGCCAGCATGATCGGCAACTCTGGAAACACCATATATTTT. This sequence encodes CASMIGNSGNTIYF.

This clonotype has only a few counts. This chain connects TRBV5-1 to TRBJ2-7; 9 bases map to TRBD1. The CDR3 loop spans 15 amino acids. Trimming at V came to 6 bases and at J to 5 bases, leaving 12 bases not matched to a gene. Germline CDR1 and CDR2: SGHRS and YFSETQ. CDR3 in amino acids: CASTLQGAPADEQYF. DNA for the CDR3: TGCGCCAGCACCCTACAGGGGGCGCCAGCTGACGAGCAGTACTTC.

V is TRBV28 and J is TRBJ2-7; tentative D call: TRBD1 (5 bases). The CDR3 length is 14 residues. Germline CDR1 is MDHEN and CDR2 is SYDVKM. V lost 2 bases to trimming and J lost 4 bases, with 12 bases between them. In DNA form, the CDR3 reads TGTGCCAGCAGTTTACTGGGGCCAGAGTACGAGCAGTACTTC. Protein sequence: CASSLLGPEYEQYF.

This clonotype was seen many times. The genes are TRBV28 and TRBJ1-6; D remains ambiguous. Germline CDR1 is MDHEN and CDR2 is SYDVKM. The CDR3 has 13 residues. V lost 2 bases, J lost 4 bases, and 3 bases lay in between. Here the CDR3 DNA reads TGTGCCAGCAGTTTACTATATAATTCACCCCTCCACTTT. It encodes CASSLLYNSPLHF.